This is a list of T cell receptor beta chains from one sample in a study of blood T cells in healthy people across ages. TCRdb ran MiXCR on the 5' RACE reads and lists one entry per CDR3 protein. This sample has 1.5 million to 2 million distinct CDR3 sequences, with 25% to 30% found just once. The sample was blood. Receptors originate from a woman aged 25 to 39 in good health. Each CDR3 is given with its conserved first and last residue. A D gene is named only where the DNA matches it firmly. Clone size is shown for a subset of rows, as once, few, many or a class of expanded clone.

d_call j_call clone_size v_call cdr3_aa cdr3_nt
NA TRBJ1-1 NA TRBV11-2 CASSPLTGYTEAFF TGTGCCAGCAGCCCCCTTACCGGGTACACTGAAGCTTTCTTT
TRBD1 TRBJ2-3 NA TRBV24-1 CATSEDRAATDTQYF TGTGCCACCAGTGAAGACAGGGCGGCGACAGATACGCAGTATTTT
TRBD1 TRBJ1-2 few TRBV6-2/TRBV6-3 CASSRTGSSSGYTF TGTGCCAGCAGCCGGACAGGGAGTTCGTCCGGCTACACCTTC
NA TRBJ1-1 NA TRBV12-5 CTSGLGLQQGRTEAFF TGTACTAGTGGTTTGGGTCTCCAACAGGGTCGGACTGAAGCTTTCTTT
NA TRBJ1-1 few TRBV7-9 CASSQRATDTEAFF TGTGCCAGCTCCCAACGGGCCACGGACACTGAAGCTTTCTTT
TRBD1 TRBJ2-7 few TRBV14 CASSHQDRPYEQYF TGTGCCAGCAGCCACCAGGACAGGCCCTACGAGCAGTACTTC
NA TRBJ1-1 few TRBV7-9 CASSLGQAMNTEAFF TGTGCCAGCAGCTTAGGACAAGCTATGAACACTGAAGCTTTCTTT
TRBD2 TRBJ2-3 once TRBV7-6 CASSLAEREIPDTQYF TGTGCCAGCAGCTTAGCGGAGCGGGAGATCCCAGATACGCAGTATTTT
NA TRBJ2-1 NA TRBV12-3/TRBV12-4 CASTTGYEQFF TGTGCCAGCACAACGGGCTATGAGCAGTTCTTC
NA TRBJ2-1 few TRBV18 CASSPGMRNEQFF TGTGCCAGCTCACCAGGGATGAGAAATGAGCAGTTCTTC
TRBD2 TRBJ2-1 NA TRBV18 CASSLTSLAGVTNEQFF TGTGCCAGCTCACTAACTTCACTAGCGGGAGTTACGAATGAGCAGTTCTTC
NA TRBJ2-7 NA TRBV12-5 CASGTLTYEQYF TGTGCTAGTGGAACATTAACCTACGAGCAGTACTTC
TRBD1 TRBJ1-2 NA TRBV5-4 CASSRPGQGFSGYTF TGTGCCAGCAGCCGTCCGGGACAGGGATTCTCGGGCTACACCTTC
NA TRBJ2-3 NA TRBV29-1 CSVEIREGTQYF TGCAGCGTTGAAATCCGGGAAGGTACGCAGTATTTT
NA TRBJ1-5 many TRBV20-1 CSARGRLRDQPQHF TGCAGTGCTAGAGGTCGGCTAAGGGATCAGCCCCAGCATTTT
TRBD1 TRBJ2-1 many TRBV20-1 CSASRDSYNEQFF TGCAGTGCTAGTAGGGACAGCTACAATGAGCAGTTCTTC
NA TRBJ1-2 many TRBV4-1 CASSQGQGVYGYTF TGCGCCAGCAGCCAAGGCCAAGGGGTCTATGGCTACACCTTC
TRBD2 TRBJ2-1 few TRBV3-1 CATASGYSYNEQFF TGTGCCACCGCTAGCGGTTACTCCTACAATGAGCAGTTCTTC
TRBD1 TRBJ1-6 once TRBV2 CAGGQEANSPLHF TGTGCCGGAGGACAGGAGGCCAATTCACCCCTCCACTTT
NA TRBJ2-3 NA TRBV20-1 CSAGTPRSGALTDTQYF TGCAGTGCTGGAACCCCTCGATCGGGGGCCCTCACAGATACGCAGTATTTT
NA TRBJ1-1 NA TRBV29-1 CSVRRLTENTEAFF TGCAGCGTCCGCCGCCTGACAGAGAACACTGAAGCTTTCTTT
NA TRBJ2-1 NA TRBV5-1 CASSFNFQSSYNEQFF TGCGCCAGCAGCTTTAATTTTCAGAGCTCCTACAATGAGCAGTTCTTC
NA TRBJ1-1 few TRBV20-1 CSAGAPPEAFF TGCAGTGCTGGGGCTCCACCGGAAGCTTTCTTT
NA TRBJ1-5 many TRBV7-3 CASSLGGPDQPQHF TGTGCCAGCAGCTTAGGGGGGCCTGATCAGCCCCAGCATTTT
NA TRBJ1-1 NA TRBV5-6 CASPRRSAEAFF TGTGCCAGCCCTAGGAGGAGCGCTGAAGCTTTCTTT
NA TRBJ2-5 NA TRBV21-1 CASPRASEGKARRETQYF TGTGCCAGCCCCCGGGCAAGTGAGGGAAAGGCCCGTCGAGAGACCCAGTACTTC
NA TRBJ2-3 NA TRBV13 CASSSGTWITDTQYF TGTGCCAGCAGCTCCGGGACTTGGATCACAGATACGCAGTATTTT
NA TRBJ2-2 NA TRBV10-1 CASTYSGNTGELFF TGCGCCAGCACCTATAGCGGAAACACCGGGGAGCTGTTTTTT
TRBD2 TRBJ2-1 NA TRBV2 CASSGGLAEQFF TGTGCCAGCAGTGGGGGACTAGCGGAGCAGTTCTTC